The clone carrying this T cell receptor beta chain appeared many times. Its specificity is unknown. Authors of the study amplified TCR beta CDR3 regions from RNA transcripts. TCR CDR3 underwent first-round RT-PCR with the HTBI primer set. TCRdb called the multiplex PCR reads again in MiXCR, with one record for every CDR3 protein. The sample contains some 700,000 distinct CDR3 sequences, approximately 15% of which appear only once. The data were taken from a study of T cells in Graves' hyperthyroidism and ophthalmopathy. Findings and limits, study-wide: Clonotypes that were expanded in thyroid above 0.001 mostly appeared in blood too.

Looked up from germline, CDR1 is GTSNPN and CDR2 is SVGIG (reference sequence). V shed 5 bases and J shed 4 bases, with 25 bases lying between them. The CDR3 consists of 17 residues. Diagnoses rested on clinical symptoms, serum thyroxine and TRAb, thyroid ultrasound and orbital computed tomography. The origin of this receptor is a man over 45 with Graves' hyperthyroidism. Input material: blood. The chain uses TRBV30 and TRBJ2-3, with D perhaps given as TRBD1 or TRBD2 (6 bases each). CDR3 bases: TGTGCCTGGGCGTTAGGGGGAGGCGGGACCCAGGCAGATACGCAGTATTTT. Its protein is CAWALGGGGTQADTQYF.